This TCR beta chain was identified in a study of early T cells in non-severe SARS-CoV-2 infection. As for the study in general: The authors sequenced bulk RNA from unsorted whole blood, leaving chains unpaired. Points from the study as a whole: VDJdb matching, biased toward anti-spike CD8 responses, missed private and CD4 specificities.

Unique molecular identifiers were affixed to single, distinct cDNA molecules. TCRdb used MiXCR to reprocess the 5' RACE reads, holding one entry per CDR3 protein. The sample has roughly 80,000 distinct CDR3 sequences; around 16% are singletons. CDR3 length equals 16 residues. Germline-derived CDR1 and CDR2 are MGHDK and SYGVNS. V dropped 4 bases and J dropped 0; count of bases not matched to a gene: 5. A note on this clonotype: Its antigen is currently unknown.

This chain joins TRBV25-1 and TRBJ2-1, with 8 bases identical to TRBD2. The clonotype was recovered from an adult who was a healthcare worker with PCR-confirmed SARS-CoV-2 infection or an uninfected control (not recorded which). Material for sequencing was whole blood. The CDR3 reads CASSVSSGSSYNEQFF. CDR3 nucleotide sequence: TGTGCCAGCAGTGTTTCGAGCGGGAGCTCCTACAATGAGCAGTTCTTC.